Sequencing of this TCR beta chain was carried out in a study of CD8+ T cells in alopecia areata. Germline trimming cut 5 bases from V and 8 bases from J; bases unmatched to any gene: 5. Germline-derived CDR1 and CDR2 are PRHDT and FYEKMQ (reference sequence). There are 13 residues in the CDR3. Treatment noted: oral pan-JAK inhibitor, 5-10 mg twice daily. The authors extracted RNA and reverse transcribed it into cDNA as the sequencing template. The table came from immunoSEQ multiplex PCR; TCRdb's copy has only in-frame clones and leaves some out. This table holds 90,000 to 150,000 clones, approximately 52% found once.

This specimen consisted of CD8+ T cells sorted from blood, obtained at week 4, from a patient treated with tofacitinib. The sequence derives from a human donor with alopecia areata. V usage is TRBV13 and J usage is TRBJ1-2; 10 nucleotides match TRBD1. The CDR3 loop is CASSVTGGRGYTF. The CDR3 bases are TGTGCCAGCAGCGTGACAGGGGGCCGGGGCTACACCTTC.